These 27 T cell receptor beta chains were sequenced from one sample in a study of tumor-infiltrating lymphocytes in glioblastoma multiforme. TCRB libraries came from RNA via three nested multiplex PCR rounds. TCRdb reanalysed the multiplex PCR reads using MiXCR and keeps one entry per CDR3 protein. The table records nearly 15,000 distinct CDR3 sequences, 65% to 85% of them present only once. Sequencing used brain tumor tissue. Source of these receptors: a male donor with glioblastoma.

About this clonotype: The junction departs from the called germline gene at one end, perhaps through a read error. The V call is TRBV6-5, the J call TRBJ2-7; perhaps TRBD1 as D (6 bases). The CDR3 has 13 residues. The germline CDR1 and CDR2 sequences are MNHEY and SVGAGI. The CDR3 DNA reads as TGTGCCAGGAGTTACAGGGATACCTACGAGCAGTACTTC. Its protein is CARSYRDTYEQYF.

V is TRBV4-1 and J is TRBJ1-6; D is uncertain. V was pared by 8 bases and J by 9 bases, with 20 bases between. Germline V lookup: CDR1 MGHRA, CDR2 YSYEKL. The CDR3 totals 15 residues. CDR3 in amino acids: CASQDLASGVSPLHF. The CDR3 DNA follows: TGCGCCAGCCAAGATCTGGCATCTGGAGTTTCACCCCTCCACTTT.

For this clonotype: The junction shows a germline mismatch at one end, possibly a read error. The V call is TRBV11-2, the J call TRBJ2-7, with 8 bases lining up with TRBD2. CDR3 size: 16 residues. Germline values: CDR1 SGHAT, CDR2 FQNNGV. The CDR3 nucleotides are TGTGTCACGTCGACGAATTTAGCGGGAAACACCTACAAGCAGTACTTC. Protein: CVTSTNLAGNTYKQYF.

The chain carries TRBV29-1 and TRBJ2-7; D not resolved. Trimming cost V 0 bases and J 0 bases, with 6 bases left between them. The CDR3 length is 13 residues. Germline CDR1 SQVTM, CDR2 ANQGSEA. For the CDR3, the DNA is TGCAGCGTTGAAGATAACGCCTCCTACGAGCAGTACTTC. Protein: CSVEDNASYEQYF.

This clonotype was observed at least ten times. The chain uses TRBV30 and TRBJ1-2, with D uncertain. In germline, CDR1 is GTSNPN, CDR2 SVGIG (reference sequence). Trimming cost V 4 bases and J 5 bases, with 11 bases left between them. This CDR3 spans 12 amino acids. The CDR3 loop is CAWKRESYGYTF. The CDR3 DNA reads TGTGCCTGGAAAAGGGAATCGTATGGCTACACCTTC.

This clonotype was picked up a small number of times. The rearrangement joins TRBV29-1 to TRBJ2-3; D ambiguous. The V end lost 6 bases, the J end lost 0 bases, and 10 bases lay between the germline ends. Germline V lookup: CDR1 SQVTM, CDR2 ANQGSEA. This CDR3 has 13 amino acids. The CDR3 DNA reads TGCAGCGTGACCTCGGACAGCACAGATACGCAGTATTTT. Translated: CSVTSDSTDTQYF.

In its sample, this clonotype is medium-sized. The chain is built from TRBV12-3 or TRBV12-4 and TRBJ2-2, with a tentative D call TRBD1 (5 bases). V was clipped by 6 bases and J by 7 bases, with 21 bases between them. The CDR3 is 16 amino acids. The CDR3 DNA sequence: TGTGCCAGCAGCACACAAACTCAGGGTAAACACGGGGAGCTGTTTTTT. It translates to CASSTQTQGKHGELFF.

CDR3 in amino acids: CASSWTGSYEQYF. CDR3 sequence (DNA): TGTGCCAGCAGTTGGACGGGCTCCTACGAGCAGTACTTC. V and J are TRBV12-3 or TRBV12-4 and TRBJ2-7; no clear D gene. The CDR3 totals 13 residues. Between the trimmed V and J ends, which lost 4 bases and 0 bases, there was a span of 7 bases.

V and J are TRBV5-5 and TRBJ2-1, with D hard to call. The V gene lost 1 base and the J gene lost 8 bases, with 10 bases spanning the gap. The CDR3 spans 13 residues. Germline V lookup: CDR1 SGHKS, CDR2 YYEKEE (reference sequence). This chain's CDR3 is CASSLSQRDEQFF. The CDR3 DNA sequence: TGTGCCAGCAGCTTGTCCCAAAGGGATGAGCAGTTCTTC.

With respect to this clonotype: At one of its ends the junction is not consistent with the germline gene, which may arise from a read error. As DNA, the CDR3 is TGTGCAAGCAGCGGACTGCGGGGACAGCAAGAGGCCCAGTACTTC. This sequence encodes CASSGLRGQQEAQYF. V and J are TRBV11-1 and TRBJ2-5, with D possibly TRBD1 on 7 matching bases. Per germline, CDR1 SGHAT and CDR2 FQDESV (reference sequence). CDR3 size: 15 residues.

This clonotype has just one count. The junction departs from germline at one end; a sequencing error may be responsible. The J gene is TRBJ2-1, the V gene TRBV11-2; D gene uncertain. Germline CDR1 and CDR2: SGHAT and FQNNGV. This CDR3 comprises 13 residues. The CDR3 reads CASNLDNGNEQFF. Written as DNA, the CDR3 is TGTGCCAGCAACTTAGACAATGGGAATGAGCAGTTCTTC.

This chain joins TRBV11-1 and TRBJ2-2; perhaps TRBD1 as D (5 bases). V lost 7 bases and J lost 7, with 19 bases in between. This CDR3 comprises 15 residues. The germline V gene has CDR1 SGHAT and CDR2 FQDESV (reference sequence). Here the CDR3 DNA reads TGTGCCAGCAACTTGAAGGCGACGGACATCGGGGAGCTGTTTTTT. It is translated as CASNLKATDIGELFF.

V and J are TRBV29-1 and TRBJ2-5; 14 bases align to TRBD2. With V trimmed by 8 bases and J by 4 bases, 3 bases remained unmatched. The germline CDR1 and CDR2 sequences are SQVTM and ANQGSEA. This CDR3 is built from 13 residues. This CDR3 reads CSSGLAGGETQYF. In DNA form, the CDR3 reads TGCAGCTCCGGACTAGCGGGAGGAGAGACCCAGTACTTC. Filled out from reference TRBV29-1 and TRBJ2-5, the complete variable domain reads SAVISQKPSRDICQRGTSLTIQCQVDSQVTMMFWYRQQPGQSLTLIATANQGSEATYESGFVIDKFPISRPNLTFSTLTVSNMSPEDSSIYLCSSGLAGGETQYFGPGTRLLVL.

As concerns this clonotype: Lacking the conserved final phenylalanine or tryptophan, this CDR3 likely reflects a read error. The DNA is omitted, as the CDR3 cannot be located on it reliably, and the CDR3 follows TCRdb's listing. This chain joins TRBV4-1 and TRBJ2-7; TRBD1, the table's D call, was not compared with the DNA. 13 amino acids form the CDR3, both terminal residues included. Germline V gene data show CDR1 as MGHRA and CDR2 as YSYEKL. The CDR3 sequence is CASSRQGKGEQYP.

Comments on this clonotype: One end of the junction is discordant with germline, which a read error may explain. CDR3 sequence: CSASRPGLAGGPGSIDTQYF. CDR3 coding DNA: TGCAGTGCTAGTCGCCCCGGACTAGCTGGAGGGCCGGGTAGCATAGATACGCAGTATTTT. This chain links TRBV20-1 with TRBJ2-3; TRBD2 matches 8 bases. The germline CDR1 and CDR2 sequences are DFQATT and SNEGSKA (reference sequence). The CDR3 sequence is 20 residues long.

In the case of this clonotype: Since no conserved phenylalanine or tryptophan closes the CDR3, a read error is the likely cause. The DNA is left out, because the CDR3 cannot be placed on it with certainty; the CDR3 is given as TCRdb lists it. The CDR3 is CASSLEGPYGYNV. The chain is built from TRBV7-9 and TRBJ1-2. In germline, CDR1 is SEHNR, CDR2 FQNEAQ (reference sequence). The CDR3 is 13 amino acids in total, end residues counted.

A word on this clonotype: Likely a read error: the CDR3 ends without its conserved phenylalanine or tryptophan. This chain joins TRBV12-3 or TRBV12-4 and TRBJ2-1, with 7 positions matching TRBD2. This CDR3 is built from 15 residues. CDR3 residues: CASSSREGISDEQFL. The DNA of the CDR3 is TGTGCAAGCAGCTCCAGGGAGGGGATTTCGGATGAGCAGTTCCTC.

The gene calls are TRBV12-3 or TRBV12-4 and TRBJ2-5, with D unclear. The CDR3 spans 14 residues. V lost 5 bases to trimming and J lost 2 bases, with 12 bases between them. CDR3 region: CASSVPESQETQYF. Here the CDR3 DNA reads TGTGCCAGCAGTGTGCCAGAATCTCAAGAGACCCAGTACTTC.

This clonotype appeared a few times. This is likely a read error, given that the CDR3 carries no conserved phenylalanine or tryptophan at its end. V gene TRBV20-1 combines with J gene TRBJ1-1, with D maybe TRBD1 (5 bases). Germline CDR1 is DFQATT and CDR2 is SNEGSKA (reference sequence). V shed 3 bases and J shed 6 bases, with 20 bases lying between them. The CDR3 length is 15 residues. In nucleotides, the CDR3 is TGCAGTGCTAGGGATGGGGGGGGACTTGGATCTGAAGCTTTCCTT. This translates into CSARDGGGLGSEAFL.

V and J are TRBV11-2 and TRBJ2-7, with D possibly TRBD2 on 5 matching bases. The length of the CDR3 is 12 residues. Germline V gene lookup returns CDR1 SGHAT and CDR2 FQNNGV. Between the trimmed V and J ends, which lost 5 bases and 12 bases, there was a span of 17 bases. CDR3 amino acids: CASSPPGFWRYF. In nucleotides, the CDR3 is TGTGCCAGCAGCCCTCCGGGATTCTGGCGGTACTTC.

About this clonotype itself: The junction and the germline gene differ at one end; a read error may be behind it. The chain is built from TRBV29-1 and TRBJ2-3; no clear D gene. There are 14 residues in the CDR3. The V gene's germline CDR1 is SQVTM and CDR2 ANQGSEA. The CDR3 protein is CSVRGPCSTDTQYF. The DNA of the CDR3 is TGCAGCGTTCGCGGACCATGTAGCACAGATACCCAGTATTTT.

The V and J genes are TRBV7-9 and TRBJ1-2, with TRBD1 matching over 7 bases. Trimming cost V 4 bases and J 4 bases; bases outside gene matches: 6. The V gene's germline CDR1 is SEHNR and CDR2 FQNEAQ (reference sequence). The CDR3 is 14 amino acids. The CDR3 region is CASSSTTGTYGYTF. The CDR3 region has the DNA TGTGCCAGCAGCTCCACGACAGGGACCTATGGCTACACCTTC.

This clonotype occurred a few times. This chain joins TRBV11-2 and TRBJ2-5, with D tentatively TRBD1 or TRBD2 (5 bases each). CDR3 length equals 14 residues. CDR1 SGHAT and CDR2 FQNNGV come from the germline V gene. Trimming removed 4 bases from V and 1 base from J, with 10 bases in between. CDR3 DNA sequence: TGTGCCAGCAGCTGGGGGTATTCCCAAGAGACCCAGTACTTC. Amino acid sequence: CASSWGYSQETQYF.

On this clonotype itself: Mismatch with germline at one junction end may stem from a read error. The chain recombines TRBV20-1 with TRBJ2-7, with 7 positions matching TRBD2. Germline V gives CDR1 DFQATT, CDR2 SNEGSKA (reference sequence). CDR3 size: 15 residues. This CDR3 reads CSARGLAVGSYEQYF. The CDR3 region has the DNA TGCAGTGCTAGAGGGCTAGCGGTAGGGTCGTACGAACAGTACTTC.

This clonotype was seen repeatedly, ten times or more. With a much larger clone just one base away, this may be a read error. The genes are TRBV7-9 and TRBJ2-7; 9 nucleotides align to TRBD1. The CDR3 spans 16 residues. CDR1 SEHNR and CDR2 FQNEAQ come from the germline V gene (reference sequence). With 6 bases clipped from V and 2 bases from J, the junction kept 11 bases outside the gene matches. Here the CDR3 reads CASRNTRQGVTYEQYF. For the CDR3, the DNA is TGTGCCAGCAGGAACACGAGACAGGGGGTAACCTACGAGCAGTACTTC.

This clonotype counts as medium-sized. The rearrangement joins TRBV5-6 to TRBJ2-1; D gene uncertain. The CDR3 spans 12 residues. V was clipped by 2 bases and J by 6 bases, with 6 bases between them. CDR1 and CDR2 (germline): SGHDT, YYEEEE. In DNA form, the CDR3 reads TGTGCCAGCAGCTTCATAGGCAATGAGCAGTTCTTC. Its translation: CASSFIGNEQFF.

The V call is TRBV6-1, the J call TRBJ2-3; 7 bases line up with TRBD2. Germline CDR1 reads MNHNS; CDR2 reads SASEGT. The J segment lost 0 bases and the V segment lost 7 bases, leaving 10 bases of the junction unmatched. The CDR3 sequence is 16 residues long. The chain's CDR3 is CASIGGRWGSTDTQYF. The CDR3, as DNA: TGTGCCAGCATCGGCGGGAGATGGGGGAGCACAGATACGCAGTATTTT.